Below, 19 T cell receptor beta chains from the same sample are listed, as sequenced in a study of blood T cells in healthy people across ages (dated by TCRdb to about 2015). Libraries were built with 5' RACE. TCRdb names Illumina HiSeq 2500 as the instrument used. A second about 7 to 11 cycle PCR used a sample-barcoded 5' primer and a J-beta primer mix. The public reads were reanalyzed by TCRdb: fastp trimming at Q25, MiXCR alignment, in-frame beta chains only. Identical CDR3 protein sequences are pooled into one entry, listed with their most common genes and DNA. The sample includes 2 million or so distinct CDR3 sequences, with less than 50% observed a single time. Roughly 2% of the sample lies in the top ten. Sequencing was performed on blood. The receptors were gathered from a woman in her forties in good health.

The V gene is TRBV24-1, the J gene TRBJ2-2; D unclear. Germline V gene sequence: CDR1 KGHDR, CDR2 SFDVKD. V dropped 9 bases and J dropped 1 base, with 11 bases sitting between them. CDR3 size: 14 residues. This CDR3 is CATRSQLNTGELFF. The CDR3 DNA is TGTGCCACCCGTAGTCAGTTGAACACCGGGGAGCTGTTTTTT.

V is TRBV25-1 and J is TRBJ1-4; D possibly corresponds to TRBD1 (5 bases). CDR3 length: 17 amino acids. Germline V lookup: CDR1 MGHDK, CDR2 SYGVNS. Trimming took off 7 bases at V and 8 bases at J, with 26 bases between the two ends. Here the CDR3 DNA reads TGTGCCAGCACGGGGAGAGAGGAAGCCCGGGGGGGAGAAAAACTGTTTTTT. This gives the protein CASTGREEARGGEKLFF.

In DNA, the CDR3 is TGCAGTGCGGCCCCTGGACATGTCCAAGAGACCCAGTACTTC. Protein product: CSAAPGHVQETQYF. The genes are TRBV20-1 and TRBJ2-5, with D possibly matching TRBD1 (5 bases). V gave up 6 bases and J gave up 1 base, with 15 bases separating them. This CDR3 region has 14 residues. The germline CDR1 and CDR2 sequences are DFQATT and SNEGSKA (reference sequence).

The chain recombines TRBV7-9 with TRBJ1-2; 8 nucleotides line up with TRBD1. The V gene end was trimmed by 5 bases and the J gene end by 8 bases; junction bases not matched to a gene: 13. Per the germline V gene, CDR1 is SEHNR and CDR2 is FQNEAQ (reference sequence). The CDR3 has 15 amino acids. CDR3 in DNA: TGTGCCAGCAGCACAGACGCAGGGGGCCCCTCGGGCTACACCTTC. Translating it yields CASSTDAGGPSGYTF.

The J gene is TRBJ2-1, the V gene TRBV28; TRBD1 matches at 7 bases. This CDR3 spans 15 amino acids. Germline trimming cut 3 bases from V and 10 bases from J; bases unmatched to any gene: 12. CDR1 and CDR2 from the germline V gene are MDHEN and SYDVKM. CDR3 bases: TGTGCCAGCAGTTTTACCGGGACAGCAGCTTACGAGCAGTTCTTC. The encoded protein is CASSFTGTAAYEQFF.

Many counts were recorded for this clonotype. The chain joins TRBV25-1 to TRBJ2-1; perhaps TRBD2 as D (5 bases). V gave up 6 bases and J gave up 7 bases, with 10 bases separating them. This CDR3 has 12 residues. The V gene's germline CDR1 is MGHDK and CDR2 SYGVNS. The CDR3 sequence: CASRRAGNEQFF. Written as DNA, the CDR3 is TGTGCCAGCAGGAGGGCTGGAAATGAGCAGTTCTTC.

This sequence joins TRBV20-1 and TRBJ1-4; possible D gene TRBD1, 6 bases. Looked up from germline, CDR1 is DFQATT and CDR2 is SNEGSKA (reference sequence). V was pared by 1 base and J by 5 bases, with 11 bases between. This CDR3 spans 14 amino acids. The CDR3 spells CSARVGALNEKLFF. CDR3 sequence (DNA): TGCAGTGCTAGAGTGGGGGCGCTGAATGAAAAACTGTTTTTT.

The chain couples TRBV12-3 or TRBV12-4 to TRBJ2-7, with 8 positions matching TRBD1. V was pared by 5 bases and J by 5 bases, with 11 bases of the junction left unmatched. The length of the CDR3 is 15 residues. In DNA, the CDR3 is TGTGCCAGCAGTCCGAGACAGGGGCTGGTCCACGAGCAGTACTTC. This codes for CASSPRQGLVHEQYF.

The chain carries TRBV6-5 and TRBJ2-7; D is ambiguous. Between the trimmed V and J ends, which lost 6 bases and 5 bases, there was a span of 14 bases. The CDR3 totals 13 residues. Germline V gives CDR1 MNHEY, CDR2 SVGAGI. The CDR3 is CASRLPGADEQYF. DNA for the CDR3: TGTGCCAGCAGGCTACCCGGAGCAGACGAGCAGTACTTC.

The chain employs TRBV12-3 or TRBV12-4 and TRBJ1-6; a possible D gene is TRBD1 (6 bases). The length of the CDR3 is 15 residues. The ends were cut back, 7 bases at V and 8 bases at J, with 18 bases in the middle. The CDR3 spells CASTPGRGAYSPLHF. The CDR3 DNA is TGTGCCAGCACCCCGGGACGGGGGGCTTATTCACCCCTCCACTTT.

This clonotype showed up just a few times. J is TRBJ2-3 and V is TRBV6-2 or TRBV6-3; 8 bases agree with TRBD2. This CDR3 has 16 residues. The germline V gene has CDR1 MNHEY and CDR2 SVGEGT. The junction had 7 bases not matched to a gene; V was cut back by 5 bases and J by 0 bases. CDR3 nucleotide sequence: TGTGCCAGCAGTAACCAGCGGGGGACAAGCACAGATACGCAGTATTTT. Residues: CASSNQRGTSTDTQYF.

This clonotype came up a few times. The chain links TRBV29-1 to TRBJ2-1, with D perhaps matching TRBD1 (5 bases). With 4 bases removed from V and 5 bases from J, the gap between germline ends came to 6 bases. The V gene's germline CDR1 is SQVTM and CDR2 ANQGSEA. There are 11 residues in the CDR3. CDR3 sequence reads: CSVARDNEQFF. In DNA, the CDR3 is TGCAGCGTTGCCAGGGACAATGAGCAGTTCTTC.

The chain joins TRBV2 to TRBJ2-1; TRBD2 might be the D (6 bases). This CDR3 spans 14 amino acids. V lost 9 bases, J lost 8 bases, and 20 bases lay in between. Germline V gene lookup returns CDR1 SNHLY and CDR2 FYNNEI. The CDR3 loop reads CASPKADGGYEQFF. In DNA, the CDR3 is TGTGCCAGTCCTAAAGCGGACGGAGGGTATGAGCAGTTCTTC.

This clonotype has a handful of counts. The rearrangement joins TRBV4-3 to TRBJ2-1; D gene unclear. The CDR3 covers 15 residues. Per germline, CDR1 LGHNA and CDR2 YSLEER. Trimming pared 0 bases from V and 0 bases from J, leaving 6 bases between. For the CDR3, the DNA is TGCGCCAGCAGCCAAGATGAGGACTCCTACAATGAGCAGTTCTTC. Amino acids: CASSQDEDSYNEQFF.

The rearrangement links TRBV6-1 to TRBJ2-7; D might be TRBD1 (5 bases). V was cut by 8 bases and J by 2 bases, with 28 bases left in between. The CDR3 spans 18 residues. The V gene's germline CDR1 is MNHNS and CDR2 SASEGT. The CDR3 DNA follows: TGTGCCAGCGGAAGGGCAGGGAAGAAAGTTCCACCTCCCTACGAGCAGTACTTC. This encodes CASGRAGKKVPPPYEQYF.

J is TRBJ1-1 and V is TRBV6-2 or TRBV6-3; a weak D match, TRBD1 (5 bases). Per germline, CDR1 MNHEY and CDR2 SVGEGT. V was cut by 6 bases and J by 4 bases, with 12 bases left in between. CDR3 length equals 13 residues. In nucleotides, the CDR3 is TGTGCCAGCAGATTGATGGGGGGCACTGAAGCTTTCTTT. Translating it yields CASRLMGGTEAFF.

This clonotype appeared a few times. J is TRBJ2-7 and V is TRBV6-2 or TRBV6-3, with D maybe TRBD1 (6 bases). CDR1 and CDR2 (germline): MNHEY, SVGEGT. V was cut by 5 bases and J by 4 bases, with 15 bases left in between. This CDR3 comprises 14 residues. The CDR3 is CASSTIDRSYEQYF. Written as DNA, the CDR3 is TGTGCCAGCAGTACCATAGACAGGTCTTACGAGCAGTACTTC.

This clonotype came up a few times. V and J are TRBV20-1 and TRBJ2-3; TRBD1 or TRBD2 may be the D gene (5 bases each). CDR3 length: 14 amino acids. V lost 3 bases to trimming and J lost 1 base, with 11 bases between them. Germline assignment: CDR1 DFQATT and CDR2 SNEGSKA (reference sequence). The CDR3 DNA reads TGCAGTGCTAGCGGGACCCACGGCACAGATACGCAGTATTTT. Amino acids: CSASGTHGTDTQYF.

This clonotype turned up a few times. This rearrangement joins TRBV6-6 to TRBJ1-2, with 8 nucleotides matching TRBD1. CDR3 length equals 16 residues. The ends lost 6 bases at V and 4 bases at J; junction bases unmatched: 13. CDR1 MNHNY and CDR2 SVGAGI come from the germline V gene (reference sequence). The CDR3 DNA follows: TGTGCCAGCAGCCGGGGTACTCAGGACAGGGCCTATGGCTACACCTTC. This gives the protein CASSRGTQDRAYGYTF.